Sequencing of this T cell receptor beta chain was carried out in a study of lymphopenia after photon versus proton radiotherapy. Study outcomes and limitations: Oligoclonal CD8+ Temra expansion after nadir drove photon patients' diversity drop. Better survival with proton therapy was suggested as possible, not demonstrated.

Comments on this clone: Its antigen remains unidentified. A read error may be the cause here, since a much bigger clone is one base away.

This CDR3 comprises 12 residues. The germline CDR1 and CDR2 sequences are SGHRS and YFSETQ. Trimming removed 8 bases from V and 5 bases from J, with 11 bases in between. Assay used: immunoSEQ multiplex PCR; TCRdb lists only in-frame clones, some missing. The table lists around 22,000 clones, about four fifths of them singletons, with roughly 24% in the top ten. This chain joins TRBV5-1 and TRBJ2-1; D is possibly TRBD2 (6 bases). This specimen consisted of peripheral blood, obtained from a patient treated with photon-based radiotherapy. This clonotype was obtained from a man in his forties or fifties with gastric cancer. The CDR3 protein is CASTRENNEQFF. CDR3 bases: TGCGCCAGTACGCGGGAAAACAATGAGCAGTTCTTC.